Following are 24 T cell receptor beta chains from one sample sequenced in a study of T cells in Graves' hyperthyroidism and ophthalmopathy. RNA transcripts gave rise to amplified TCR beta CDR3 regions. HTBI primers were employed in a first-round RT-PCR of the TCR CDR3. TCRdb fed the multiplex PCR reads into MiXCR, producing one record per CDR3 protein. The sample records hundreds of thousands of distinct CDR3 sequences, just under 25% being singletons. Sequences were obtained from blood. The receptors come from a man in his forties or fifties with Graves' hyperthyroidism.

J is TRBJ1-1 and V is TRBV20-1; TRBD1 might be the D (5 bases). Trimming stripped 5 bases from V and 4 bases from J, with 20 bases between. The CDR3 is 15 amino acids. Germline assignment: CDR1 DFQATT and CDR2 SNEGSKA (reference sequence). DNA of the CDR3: TGCAGTGCTTTCGGCGGGCGAAGGGGCGGCACTGAAGCTTTCTTT. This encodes CSAFGGRRGGTEAFF.

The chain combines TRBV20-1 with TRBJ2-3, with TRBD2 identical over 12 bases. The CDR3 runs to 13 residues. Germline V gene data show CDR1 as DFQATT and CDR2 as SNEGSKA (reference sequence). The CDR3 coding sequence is TGCAGCCCGACTAGCGGGAGAGGTGAGGCGCAGTATTTT. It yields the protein CSPTSGRGEAQYF.

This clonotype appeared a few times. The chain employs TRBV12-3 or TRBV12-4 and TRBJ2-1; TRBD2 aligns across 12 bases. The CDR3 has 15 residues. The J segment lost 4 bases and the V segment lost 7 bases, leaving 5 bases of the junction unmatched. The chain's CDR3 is CASTPTSGGYNEQFF. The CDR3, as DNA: TGTGCCAGCACCCCGACTAGCGGGGGATACAATGAGCAGTTCTTC.

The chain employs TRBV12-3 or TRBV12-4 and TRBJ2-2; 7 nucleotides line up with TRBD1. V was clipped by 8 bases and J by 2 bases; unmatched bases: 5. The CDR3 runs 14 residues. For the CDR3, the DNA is TGTGCCAGCGTCCGGGACAGTAACACCGGGGAGCTGTTTTTT. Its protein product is CASVRDSNTGELFF.

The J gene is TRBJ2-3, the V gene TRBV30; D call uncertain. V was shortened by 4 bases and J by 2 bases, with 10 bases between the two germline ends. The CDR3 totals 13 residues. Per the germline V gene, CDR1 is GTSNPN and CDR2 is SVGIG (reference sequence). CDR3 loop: CAWTRPLTDTQYF. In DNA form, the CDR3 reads TGTGCCTGGACGAGACCCCTCACAGATACGCAGTATTTT.

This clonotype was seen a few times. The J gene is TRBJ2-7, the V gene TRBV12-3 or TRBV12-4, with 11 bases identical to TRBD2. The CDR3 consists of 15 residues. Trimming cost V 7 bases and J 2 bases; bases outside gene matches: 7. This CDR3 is CASTRQGLAAYEQYF. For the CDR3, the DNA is TGTGCCAGCACCAGACAGGGACTAGCGGCCTACGAGCAGTACTTC.

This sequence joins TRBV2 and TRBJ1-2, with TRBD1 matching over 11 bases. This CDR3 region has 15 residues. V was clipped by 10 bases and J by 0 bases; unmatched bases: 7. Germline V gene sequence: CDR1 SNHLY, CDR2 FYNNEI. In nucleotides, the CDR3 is TGTGCCACAAGGACAGGGGGCATTTCTAACTATGGCTACACCTTC. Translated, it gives CATRTGGISNYGYTF.

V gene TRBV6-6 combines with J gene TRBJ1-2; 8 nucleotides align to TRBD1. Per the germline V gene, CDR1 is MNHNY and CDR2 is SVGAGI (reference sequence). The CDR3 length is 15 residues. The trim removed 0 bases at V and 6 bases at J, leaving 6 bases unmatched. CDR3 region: CASSYSTGQGHGYTF. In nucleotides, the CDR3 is TGTGCCAGCAGTTACTCGACAGGACAGGGCCATGGCTACACCTTC.

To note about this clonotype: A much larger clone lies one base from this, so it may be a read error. CDR3 sequence: CAGSYGQGGSEQYF. The CDR3 coding sequence is TGTGCCGGCAGTTACGGGCAGGGGGGTTCCGAGCAGTACTTC. The chain is built from TRBV6-2 or TRBV6-3 and TRBJ2-7; TRBD1 is a possible D gene (7 bases). Germline loops: CDR1 MNHEY, CDR2 SVGEGT. The CDR3 extends over 14 amino acids.

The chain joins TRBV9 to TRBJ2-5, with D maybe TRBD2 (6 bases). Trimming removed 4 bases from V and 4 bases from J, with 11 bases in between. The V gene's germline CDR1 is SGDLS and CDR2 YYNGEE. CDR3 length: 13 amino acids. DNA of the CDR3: TGTGCCAGCAGCCCGGGACTTCCAGAGACCCAGTACTTC. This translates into CASSPGLPETQYF.

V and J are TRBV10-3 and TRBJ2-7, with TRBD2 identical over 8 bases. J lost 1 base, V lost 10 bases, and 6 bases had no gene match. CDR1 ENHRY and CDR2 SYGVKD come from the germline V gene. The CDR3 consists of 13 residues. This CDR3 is CARPSGSSYEQYF. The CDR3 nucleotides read TGTGCCAGACCTAGCGGGTCTTCCTACGAGCAGTACTTC.

CDR3 sequence (DNA): TGCGCCAGCAGCTTCGGCGACTACGGCACAGATACGCAGTATTTT. Protein product: CASSFGDYGTDTQYF. The chain joins TRBV5-1 to TRBJ2-3, with a tentative D call TRBD2 (5 bases). V lost 2 bases to trimming and J lost 1 base, with 11 bases between them. Germline loops: CDR1 SGHRS, CDR2 YFSETQ. The CDR3 has 15 amino acids.

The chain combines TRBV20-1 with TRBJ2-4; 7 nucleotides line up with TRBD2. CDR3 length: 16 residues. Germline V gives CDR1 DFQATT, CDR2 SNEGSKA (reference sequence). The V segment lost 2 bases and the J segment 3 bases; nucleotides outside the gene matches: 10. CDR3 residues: CSARPGASGNKNIQYF. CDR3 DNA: TGCAGTGCTAGACCCGGGGCTAGCGGAAACAAAAACATTCAGTACTTC.

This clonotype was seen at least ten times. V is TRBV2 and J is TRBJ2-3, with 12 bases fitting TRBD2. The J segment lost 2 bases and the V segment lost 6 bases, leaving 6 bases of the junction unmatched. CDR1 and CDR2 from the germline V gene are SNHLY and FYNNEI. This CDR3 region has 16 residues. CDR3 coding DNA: TGTGCCAGCAGACTAGCGGGGGGCCGAAACACAGATACGCAGTATTTT. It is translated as CASRLAGGRNTDTQYF.

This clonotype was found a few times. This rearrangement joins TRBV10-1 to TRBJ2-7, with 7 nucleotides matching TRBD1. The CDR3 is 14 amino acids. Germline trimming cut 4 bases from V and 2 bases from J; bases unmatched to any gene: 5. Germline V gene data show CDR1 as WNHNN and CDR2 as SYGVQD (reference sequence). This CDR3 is CASSAGTDTYEQYF. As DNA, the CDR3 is TGCGCCAGCAGTGCCGGGACAGATACCTACGAGCAGTACTTC.

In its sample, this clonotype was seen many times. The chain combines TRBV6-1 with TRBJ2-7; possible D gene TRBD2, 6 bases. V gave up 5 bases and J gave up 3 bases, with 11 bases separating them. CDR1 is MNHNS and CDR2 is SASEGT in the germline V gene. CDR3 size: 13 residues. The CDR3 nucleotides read TGTGCCAGCAGTTACAGGCGGGGCTACGAGCAGTACTTC. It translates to CASSYRRGYEQYF.

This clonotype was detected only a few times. The CDR3: CASSEALWALAGSTDTQYF. The CDR3 DNA reads as TGTGCCAGCAGTGAAGCGCTTTGGGCGCTAGCGGGAAGCACAGATACGCAGTATTTT. The genes are TRBV2 and TRBJ2-3; 9 bases are shared with TRBD2. The length of the CDR3 is 19 residues. Germline V gene lookup returns CDR1 SNHLY and CDR2 FYNNEI. The V segment lost 0 bases and the J segment 0 bases; nucleotides outside the gene matches: 10.

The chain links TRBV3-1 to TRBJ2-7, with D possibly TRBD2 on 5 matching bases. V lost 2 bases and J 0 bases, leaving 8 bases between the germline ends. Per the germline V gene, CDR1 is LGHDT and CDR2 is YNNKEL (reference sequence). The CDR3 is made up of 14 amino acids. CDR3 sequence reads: CASSQFRGSYEQYF. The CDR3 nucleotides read TGTGCCAGCAGCCAATTCCGGGGCTCCTACGAGCAGTACTTC.

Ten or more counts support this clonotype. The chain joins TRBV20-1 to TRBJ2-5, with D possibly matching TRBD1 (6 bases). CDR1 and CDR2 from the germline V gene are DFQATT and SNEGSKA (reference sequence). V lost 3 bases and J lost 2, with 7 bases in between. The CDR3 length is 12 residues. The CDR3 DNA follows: TGCAGTGCTAGCGGACAGCAAGAGACCCAGTACTTC. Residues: CSASGQQETQYF.

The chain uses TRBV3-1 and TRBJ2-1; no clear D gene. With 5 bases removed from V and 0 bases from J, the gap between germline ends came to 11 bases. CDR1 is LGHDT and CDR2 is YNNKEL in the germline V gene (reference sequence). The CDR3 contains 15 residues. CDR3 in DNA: TGTGCCAGCAGCTTCGGCGGATACTCCTACAATGAGCAGTTCTTC. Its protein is CASSFGGYSYNEQFF.

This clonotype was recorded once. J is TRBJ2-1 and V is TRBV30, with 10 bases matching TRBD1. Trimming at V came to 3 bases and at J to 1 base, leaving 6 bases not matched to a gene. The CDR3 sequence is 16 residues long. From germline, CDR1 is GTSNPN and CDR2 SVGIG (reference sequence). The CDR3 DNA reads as TGTGCCTGGAGGAAGGACAGGGGGTTATCCTACAATGAGCAGTTCTTC. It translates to CAWRKDRGLSYNEQFF.

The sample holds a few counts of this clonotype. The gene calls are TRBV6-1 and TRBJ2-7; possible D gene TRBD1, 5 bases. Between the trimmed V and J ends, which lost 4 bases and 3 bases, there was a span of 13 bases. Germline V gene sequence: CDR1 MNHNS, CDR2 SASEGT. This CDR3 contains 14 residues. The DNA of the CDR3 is TGTGCCAGCAGTGGCATTCCGACAGACTACGAGCAGTACTTC. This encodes CASSGIPTDYEQYF.

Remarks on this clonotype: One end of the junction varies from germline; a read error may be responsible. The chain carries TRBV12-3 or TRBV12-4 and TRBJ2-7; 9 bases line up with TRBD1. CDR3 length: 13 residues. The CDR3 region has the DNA TGTGCCGGCAGGGAACAGGGGGCGGTCGAGCAGTACTTC. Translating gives CAGREQGAVEQYF.

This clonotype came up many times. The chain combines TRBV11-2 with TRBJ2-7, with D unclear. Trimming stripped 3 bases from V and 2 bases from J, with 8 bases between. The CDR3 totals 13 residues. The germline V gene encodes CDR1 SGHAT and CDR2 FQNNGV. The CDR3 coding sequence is TGTGCCAGCAGCTTTGCACAGACCTACGAGCAGTACTTC. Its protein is CASSFAQTYEQYF.